A selection of T cell receptor beta chains follows, all from one sample in a study of blood T cell repertoires in COVID-19. Clones were read by immunoSEQ multiplex PCR, and TCRdb kept only the in-frame ones, dropping some. The table has approximately 100,000 clones, approximately 90% seen once. Sequenced sample: peripheral blood. The receptor set was obtained from a human donor with acute or convalescent COVID-19. The donor label of this sample is uncertain. Each CDR3 is given with its conserved first and last residue. D genes are given only for firm matches. A row's size may be missing; if present it is once, few, many or a size class.

j_call	v_call	clone_size	d_call	cdr3_aa	cdr3_nt
TRBJ1-3	TRBV18	-	-	CASSPPYTRGSGNTIYF	TGTGCCAGCTCACCACCCTATACCAGGGGTTCTGGAAACACCATATATTTT
TRBJ2-3	TRBV4-2	-	TRBD2	CASSQVLAGPTDTQYF	TGTGCCAGCAGCCAAGTGCTAGCGGGGCCCACAGATACGCAGTATTTT
TRBJ2-1	TRBV27	once	-	CASSSSRTIEQFF	TGTGCCAGCAGTTCATCACGGACAATTGAGCAGTTCTTC
TRBJ2-5	TRBV18	-	-	CASSPRARTSQETQYF	TGTGCCAGCTCACCACGGGCCAGGACAAGTCAAGAGACCCAGTACTTC
TRBJ2-3	TRBV4-3	-	-	CASSQELVGGETQYF	TGCGCCAGCAGCCAAGAGCTGGTGGGGGGAGAAACGCAGTATTTT
TRBJ2-4	TRBV11-2	-	TRBD2	CASSIGGTGNIQYF	TGTGCCAGCAGCATCGGGGGGACTGGGAACATTCAGTACTTC
TRBJ2-3	TRBV28	-	-	CASSFGEIGTQYF	TGTGCCAGCAGTTTTGGGGAGATCGGTACGCAGTATTTT
TRBJ1-2	TRBV4-2	-	TRBD1	CASSPSLVVGQGNYGYTF	TGTGCCAGCAGCCCAAGTCTCGTCGTAGGACAGGGAAACTATGGCTACACCTTC
TRBJ1-1	TRBV2	-	TRBD1	CASTWTGGGTEAFF	TGTGCCAGCACTTGGACAGGCGGAGGGACTGAAGCTTTCTTT
TRBJ1-1	TRBV5-6	-	-	CASSFPGYTEAFF	TGTGCCAGCAGCTTCCCAGGGTATACTGAAGCTTTCTTT
TRBJ1-3	TRBV7-2	once	-	CASSFDRGNTIYF	TGTGCCAGCAGCTTCGACAGAGGAAACACCATATATTTT
TRBJ1-2	TRBV3-1/TRBV3-2	-	-	CASSQGSQSYGYTF	TGTGCCAGCAGCCAAGGGAGCCAGTCCTATGGCTACACCTTC
TRBJ2-5	TRBV9	-	-	CASSVRLGIEETQYF	TGTGCCAGCAGCGTACGACTAGGGATCGAGGAGACCCAGTACTTC
TRBJ2-7	TRBV4-2	-	TRBD1	CASSQDQKQGAYEQYF	TGTGCCAGCAGCCAAGATCAGAAACAGGGGGCCTACGAGCAGTACTTC
TRBJ2-3	TRBV4-2	-	-	CASSQEESAYFSSTDTQYF	TGTGCCAGCAGCCAAGAAGAGAGCGCGTACTTTTCTAGCACAGATACGCAGTATTTT
TRBJ2-3	TRBV11-2	-	-	CASSPYRGGGRTDTQYF	TGTGCCAGCAGCCCGTACCGGGGCGGGGGCCGCACAGATACGCAGTATTTT
TRBJ1-3	TRBV5-1	few	-	CASGDGSPGNTIYF	TGCGCCAGCGGAGACGGGAGTCCTGGAAACACCATATATTTT
TRBJ2-1	TRBV5-4	-	TRBD2	CASSAHPGLAANEQFF	TGTGCCAGCAGCGCTCATCCGGGACTAGCAGCTAATGAGCAGTTCTTC
TRBJ1-3	TRBV9	-	TRBD1	CASSERTGTNSGNTIYF	TGTGCCAGCAGCGAGAGGACAGGGACAAACTCTGGAAACACCATATATTTT
TRBJ1-4	TRBV30	-	TRBD1	CAWSLQGLGEKLFF	TGTGCCTGGAGTTTACAGGGGTTGGGTGAAAAACTGTTTTTT
TRBJ2-1	TRBV29-1	-	TRBD2	CSVAVGLANEQFF	TGCAGCGTTGCGGTTGGACTAGCGAATGAGCAGTTCTTC
TRBJ2-7	TRBV28	-	TRBD2	CASSLYLADTYEQYF	TGTGCCAGCAGTTTGTATCTAGCGGACACCTACGAGCAGTACTTC
TRBJ1-5	TRBV28	once	-	CASSFRGAYQPQHF	TGTGCCAGCAGTTTCAGGGGCGCCTATCAGCCCCAGCATTTT
TRBJ1-2	TRBV4-3	-	TRBD1	CASSQDHGQGGDYGYTF	TGCGCCAGCAGCCAAGATCACGGACAGGGGGGGGACTATGGCTACACCTTC
TRBJ2-1	TRBV7-2	-	TRBD2	CASSPTSGGAGEQFF	TGTGCCAGCAGTCCAACTAGCGGGGGGGCCGGAGAGCAGTTCTTC
TRBJ1-4	TRBV4-1	-	-	CASSLRVLGEKLFF	TGCGCCAGCAGCCTCAGGGTCTTGGGGGAAAAACTGTTTTTT
TRBJ2-5	TRBV9	-	TRBD1	CASSGTGGETQYF	TGTGCCAGCAGCGGGACAGGGGGAGAGACCCAGTACTTC
TRBJ1-4	TRBV30	-	TRBD1	CAWSPIPTGTVEKLFF	TGTGCCTGGAGTCCCATTCCCACCGGGACAGTGGAAAAACTGTTTTTT
TRBJ1-4	TRBV6-5	-	-	CASRSGSEEKLFF	TGTGCCAGCAGATCCGGGTCCGAGGAAAAACTGTTTTTT
TRBJ1-5	TRBV6-5	-	-	CASSTTGRQPQHF	TGTGCCAGCAGTACAACAGGGCGACAGCCCCAGCATTTT
TRBJ1-4	TRBV28	-	-	CASQGLGEKLFF	TGTGCCAGCCAGGGACTGGGTGAAAAACTGTTTTTT
TRBJ1-3	TRBV5-1	-	-	CASSLFPAGNTIYF	TGCGCCAGCAGCTTGTTCCCAGCTGGAAACACCATATATTTT
TRBJ1-4	TRBV30	-	TRBD1	CAWSGTGYEKLFF	TGTGCCTGGTCCGGGACAGGGTATGAAAAACTGTTTTTT
TRBJ2-3	TRBV4-3	once	TRBD2	CASSKISGVVTDTQYF	TGCGCCAGCAGCAAAATTAGCGGGGTGGTCACAGATACGCAGTATTTT
TRBJ1-2	TRBV25-1	-	TRBD1	CASTRTGESYGYTF	TGTGCCAGCACCCGGACAGGGGAGTCCTATGGCTACACCTTC
TRBJ2-2	TRBV28	-	TRBD2	CASSGTSGYGELFF	TGTGCCAGCAGTGGGACTAGCGGGTACGGGGAGCTGTTTTTT
TRBJ2-2	TRBV18	-	TRBD1	CASSPPTGRTGELFF	TGTGCCAGCTCACCTCCGACAGGGAGAACCGGGGAGCTGTTTTTT
TRBJ1-2	TRBV9	-	TRBD1	CASSVGLLGQGYGYTF	TGTGCCAGCAGCGTAGGACTTCTCGGACAGGGCTATGGCTACACCTTC
TRBJ1-5	TRBV21-1	-	-	CASSKALNQGRYSNQPQHF	TGTGCCAGCAGCAAAGCTTTGAATCAGGGTCGATATAGCAATCAGCCCCAGCATTTT
TRBJ2-2	TRBV4-3	-	-	CASSQDPQGSWTGELFF	TGCGCCAGCAGCCAAGACCCCCAGGGATCGTGGACCGGGGAGCTGTTTTTT
TRBJ1-2	TRBV27	-	-	CASSLNGVAYGYTF	TGTGCCAGCAGTTTGAACGGTGTCGCTTATGGCTACACCTTC
TRBJ2-3	TRBV19	once	-	CASSSRGGVDTQYF	TGTGCCAGTAGCTCAAGGGGGGGTGTCGATACGCAGTATTTT
TRBJ1-2	TRBV6-5	-	-	CASTPTPGYYGYTF	TGTGCCAGCACCCCGACACCTGGCTACTATGGCTACACCTTC